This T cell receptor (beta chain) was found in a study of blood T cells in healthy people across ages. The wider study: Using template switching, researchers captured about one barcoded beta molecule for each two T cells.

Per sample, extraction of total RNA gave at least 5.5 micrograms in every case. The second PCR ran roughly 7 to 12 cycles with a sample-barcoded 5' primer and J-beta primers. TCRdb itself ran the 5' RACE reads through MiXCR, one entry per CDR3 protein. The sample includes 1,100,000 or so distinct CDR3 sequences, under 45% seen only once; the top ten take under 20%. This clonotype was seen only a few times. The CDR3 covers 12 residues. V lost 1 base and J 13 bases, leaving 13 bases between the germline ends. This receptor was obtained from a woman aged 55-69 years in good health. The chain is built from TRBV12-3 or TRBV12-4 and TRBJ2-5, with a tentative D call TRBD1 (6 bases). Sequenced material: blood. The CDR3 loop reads CASSLGDTRRYF. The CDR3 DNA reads TGTGCCAGCAGTTTAGGGGACACCCGGCGGTACTTC.